This record covers a single TCR beta chain. Antigen unknown. Mixed lymphocyte reaction cells were cocultured at 37°C for 5 to 7 days. Labelling reagents were assigned as CFSE for responder PBMCs and Violet Dye for stimulator PBMCs, which were mixed 1:1. TCRdb keeps only in-frame clones here, not all; method: immunoSEQ multiplex PCR. The sample shows 20,000 or so clones, 44% of them seen only once. The data stem from a study of siplizumab effects on memory and regulatory T cells. About the study: Mixed lymphocyte reactions were matched in twos, containing siplizumab at about 0.97 ug/mL or lacking drug.

Study-level points and caveats: An assignable naive or memory phenotype was lacking in roughly 80-96% of proliferating CD4+ or CD8+ clones. Naive T cells seemed more diverse than memory cells and seemed major alloresponse contributors.

The sample comprised CFSE-low (dividing) CD4+ T cells sorted from an allogeneic mixed lymphocyte reaction. The TCR originated in a human donor in good health; the cells came from an allogeneic mixed lymphocyte reaction. Some clones in this sample may be carry-over from other donors' samples.

The CDR3 region has the DNA TGCGCCAGCCTTATACAACCGGGCCCTGAGACTGGAAACACCATATATTTT. Protein: CASLIQPGPETGNTIYF. The chain links TRBV23-1 to TRBJ1-3, with unresolved D. TRBV23-1 is reported as an ORF; its role is uncertain. This CDR3 has 17 amino acids. V dropped 8 bases and J dropped 2 bases, with 22 bases sitting between them.